This TCR beta chain was identified in a study of T cells in Graves' hyperthyroidism and ophthalmopathy. Study-level findings and limits: Most clonotypes expanded in the thyroid (above 0.001) were also present in blood.

Uncontrolled infection, other autoimmune disease, pregnancy or lactation led to exclusion. Concerning this clonotype: Its specificity is not known.

Amplification yielded TCR beta CDR3 regions, with RNA transcripts as the source. The TCR CDR3 was amplified in a first-round RT-PCR using the HTBI primer set. TCRdb reprocessed the multiplex PCR reads with MiXCR, giving one entry per CDR3 protein. The profile shows fewer than 250,000 distinct CDR3 sequences, roughly a sixth of them singletons. There are 13 residues in the CDR3. The V end lost 4 bases, the J end lost 6 bases, and 9 bases lay between the germline ends. Germline V gene lookup returns CDR1 LGHDT and CDR2 YNNKEL (reference sequence). Source material: blood. The V and J genes are TRBV3-1 and TRBJ2-2; D call uncertain. The source of this sequence is a man aged 45 to 65 with Graves' hyperthyroidism. CDR3 DNA sequence: TGTGCCAGCAGCCCCTTAATGCCCGGGGAGCTGTTTTTT. As protein: CASSPLMPGELFF. Drawing the rest from reference TRBV3-1 and TRBJ2-2, the complete variable domain is DTAVSQTPKYLVTQMGNDKSIKCEQNLGHDTMYWYKQDSKKFLKIMFSYNNKELIINETVPNRFSPKSPDKAHLNLHINSLELGDSAVYFCASSPLMPGELFFGEGSRLTVL.